This TCR beta chain was retrieved from a study of shared clonotypes between healthy human individuals. Execution of the assay was at deep level. Some clones are missing from TCRdb's copy, which holds only in-frame ones; the method was immunoSEQ multiplex PCR. Altogether 2,100,000 or so clones are present, nearly 97% being singletons, with the ten largest covering approximately 0.13%. In regard to this clone: What it binds is not known.

The trim removed 1 base at V and 7 bases at J, leaving 7 bases unmatched. Germline V gene data show CDR1 as MGHRA and CDR2 as YSYEKL. The CDR3 contains 15 residues. The study's findings and limits: Despite large depth, rarefaction showed incomplete sorted-subset sequencing.

The receptor's source is a man aged 18 to 35 in good health. Sequencing used naive CD4+ T cells sorted from blood. As to subset: CD45RA+ positively selected. The chain has TRBV4-1 and TRBJ1-5; 7 bases are shared with TRBD1. The CDR3 DNA is TGCGCCAGCAGCCAAGTTGACAGGGTGAACCAGCCCCAGCATTTT. This translates into CASSQVDRVNQPQHF.